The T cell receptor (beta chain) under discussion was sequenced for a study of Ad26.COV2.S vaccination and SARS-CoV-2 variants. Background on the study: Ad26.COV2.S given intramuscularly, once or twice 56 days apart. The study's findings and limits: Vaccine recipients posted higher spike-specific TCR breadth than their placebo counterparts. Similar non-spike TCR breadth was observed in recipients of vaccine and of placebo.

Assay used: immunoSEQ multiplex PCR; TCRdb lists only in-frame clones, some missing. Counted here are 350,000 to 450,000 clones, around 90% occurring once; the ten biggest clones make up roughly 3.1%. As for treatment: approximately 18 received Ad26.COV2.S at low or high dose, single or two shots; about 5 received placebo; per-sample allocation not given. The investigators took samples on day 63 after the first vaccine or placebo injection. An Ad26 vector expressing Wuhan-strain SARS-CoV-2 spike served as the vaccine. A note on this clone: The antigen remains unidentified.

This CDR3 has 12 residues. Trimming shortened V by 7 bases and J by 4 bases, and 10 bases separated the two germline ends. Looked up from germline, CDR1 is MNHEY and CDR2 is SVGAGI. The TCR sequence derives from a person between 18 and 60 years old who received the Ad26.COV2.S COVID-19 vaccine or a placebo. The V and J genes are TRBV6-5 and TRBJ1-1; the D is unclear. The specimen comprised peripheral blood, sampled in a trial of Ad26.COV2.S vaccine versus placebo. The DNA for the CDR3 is TGTGCCAGCAACTCCCTCTCCACTGAAGCTTTCTTT. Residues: CASNSLSTEAFF.